This entry describes one T cell receptor beta chain. No antigen is known for it. This was the immunoSEQ version 4 assay in survey mode. The table came from immunoSEQ multiplex PCR; TCRdb's copy has only in-frame clones and leaves some out. Among over 6,000 clones listed, roughly three quarters were seen once. This specimen comes from a study of persistence of HIV-infected CD4 T cells. Across the whole study: Donors had been on suppressive ART for a median of approximately eight years.

General study findings and limits: Proviral oligoclonality tracked with TCR oligoclonality within the same sorted cells.

Trimming stripped 0 bases from V and 8 bases from J, with 11 bases between. The CDR3 loop spans 13 amino acids. Germline V gene sequence: CDR1 SGHRS, CDR2 YFSETQ. Lysates of CMV-infected fibroblasts at around 9.8 ug/mL stimulated these cells. Responding CD4+ T cells were sorted by upregulation of both CD40 ligand and CD69. Suppressive ART was started during chronic HIV-1 infection in these adults. Anti-CD28/CD49d costimulation, CD40-blocking antibody and enfuvirtide were given to CD8-depleted PBMCs for about 17 hours. The sample here was CD4+ T cells sorted from PBMCs after roughly 17-hour stimulation, taken from a patient who received antiretroviral therapy. The chain carries TRBV5-1 and TRBJ1-2; D is unresolved. This clonotype originated in an adult woman with HIV who was CMV-seropositive. For the CDR3, the DNA is TGCGCCAGCAGCTTGGACAGCCGCGTAGGCTACACCTTC. Its protein product is CASSLDSRVGYTF.